The 23 T cell receptor beta chains given below trace back to one sample, sequenced in a study of T cells after yellow fever vaccination. Each CDR3 protein gets one entry after TCRdb re-called the 5' RACE reads with MiXCR. The profile shows around 110,000 distinct CDR3 sequences, roughly 8.9% of them singletons. This specimen was CD8+ T cells sorted from PBMCs, taken 45 days after the yellow fever booster vaccination. These TCRs come from a young man who received the YFV17D yellow fever vaccine.

This clonotype showed up many times. V is TRBV11-2 and J is TRBJ2-5; D unclear. Germline CDR1 and CDR2: SGHAT and FQNNGV. The V and J ends lost 3 bases and 0 bases respectively, with 11 bases between them. This CDR3 is 15 amino acids long. The CDR3 DNA is TGTGCCAGCAGCTTTCCTGCCGGAAACCAAGAGACCCAGTACTTC. Encoded protein: CASSFPAGNQETQYF.

This clonotype was seen more than once but under ten times. The rearrangement joins TRBV28 to TRBJ1-4, with 10 bases fitting TRBD1. This CDR3 comprises 20 residues. Germline CDR1 MDHEN, CDR2 SYDVKM. The V and J ends lost 1 base and 3 bases, in that order; junction bases with no gene match: 14. CDR3 nucleotide sequence: TGTGCCAGCAGTTTATTAGCGAGGGAGACAGGGGGCGCGGCTAATGAAAAACTGTTTTTT. This sequence encodes CASSLLARETGGAANEKLFF.

This clonotype has a count of ten or more. The chain has TRBV6-5 and TRBJ2-5; D might be TRBD2 (6 bases). Germline assignment: CDR1 MNHEY and CDR2 SVGAGI. V was clipped by 6 bases and J by 2 bases, with 13 bases between them. The CDR3 is 14 amino acids. The CDR3: CASSPGTWQETQYF. CDR3 nucleotide sequence: TGTGCCAGCAGCCCAGGGACTTGGCAAGAGACCCAGTACTTC.

This clonotype was recorded many times. The rearrangement links TRBV28 to TRBJ2-7, with unresolved D. This CDR3 comprises 15 residues. The V gene lost 3 bases and the J gene lost 0 bases, with 12 bases spanning the gap. The V gene's germline CDR1 is MDHEN and CDR2 SYDVKM. The CDR3 is CASSFSLGISYEQYF. DNA for the CDR3: TGTGCCAGCAGTTTCTCTTTGGGGATCTCCTACGAGCAGTACTTC.

This sequence joins TRBV4-3 and TRBJ2-1; 7 bases map to TRBD2. This CDR3 spans 16 amino acids. The germline gives CDR1 LGHNA, CDR2 YSLEER. V gave up 0 bases and J gave up 3 bases; unmatched junction bases: 5. DNA for the CDR3: TGCGCCAGCAGCCAAGATCGGAGCGGGATCTACAATGAGCAGTTCTTC. It translates to CASSQDRSGIYNEQFF.

Many counts were recorded for this clonotype. At one of its ends the junction is not consistent with the germline gene, which may arise from a read error. This chain links TRBV12-3 or TRBV12-4 with TRBJ1-1, with D hard to call. This CDR3 comprises 11 residues. This CDR3 is CASHRNSEAFF. The CDR3 DNA follows: TGTGCCAGCCACCGAAACAGTGAAGCTTTCTTT.

This clonotype was detected many times. The gene calls are TRBV28 and TRBJ2-7, with D hard to call. Germline V gene data show CDR1 as MDHEN and CDR2 as SYDVKM. Trimming left V 2 bases short and J 1 base short, with 6 bases between. The CDR3 length is 13 residues. For the CDR3, the DNA is TGTGCCAGCAGTTTAATAGATTCCTACGAGCAGTACTTC. Its translation: CASSLIDSYEQYF.

Note on this clonotype: Compared with germline, one end of the junction differs, possibly owing to a read error. V gene TRBV3-1 combines with J gene TRBJ2-3; D is perhaps TRBD1 (6 bases). The CDR3 is made up of 17 amino acids. Germline lookup yields CDR1 LGHDT and CDR2 YNNKEL (reference sequence). CDR3: CASCQDGPGAATDTQYF. CDR3 coding DNA: TGTGCCAGCTGCCAAGATGGCCCAGGGGCCGCCACAGATACGCAGTATTTT.

The chain employs TRBV6-5 and TRBJ2-7, with D possibly matching TRBD2 (6 bases). The CDR3 length is 16 residues. With 4 bases removed from V and 2 bases from J, the gap between germline ends came to 18 bases. Germline CDR1 reads MNHEY; CDR2 reads SVGAGI. CDR3 sequence (DNA): TGTGCCAGCAGTTTGGCGGGACTCTCACAACCCTACGAGCAGTACTTC. Encoded protein: CASSLAGLSQPYEQYF.

This clonotype was observed many times. This chain links TRBV11-1 with TRBJ2-3; 15 bases line up with TRBD2. CDR3 length equals 18 residues. Germline CDR1 and CDR2: SGHAT and FQDESV (reference sequence). V lost 5 bases and J lost 2; bases outside the gene matches: 8. The CDR3 DNA is TGTGCCAGCAGCCCCGGGACTAGCGGGAGGATGAACACAGATACGCAGTATTTT. This sequence encodes CASSPGTSGRMNTDTQYF.

The rearrangement links TRBV20-1 to TRBJ1-1; D is uncertain. The ends were cut back, 0 bases at V and 1 base at J, with 9 bases in the middle. The CDR3 consists of 14 residues. Germline lookup yields CDR1 DFQATT and CDR2 SNEGSKA (reference sequence). CDR3 in DNA: TGCAGTGCTAGAGATCTCCAACGGAACACTGAAGCTTTCTTT. The encoded protein is CSARDLQRNTEAFF.

As to this clonotype: This clone may be a read error of a much larger clone one base away. The rearrangement joins TRBV7-2 to TRBJ2-2; weak D call: TRBD2 (5 bases). This CDR3 region has 15 residues. Per the germline V gene, CDR1 is SGHTA and CDR2 is FQGNSA. The CDR3 coding sequence is TGTGCCAGCAGCCTCGGCGGCGGAGTCGCCGGGGTGCTGTTTTTT. Its protein is CASSLGGGVAGVLFF.

At least ten counts were recorded for this clonotype. V gene TRBV6-5 combines with J gene TRBJ2-3, with D possibly being TRBD2 (5 bases). This CDR3 has 15 amino acids. Trimming took off 5 bases at V and 2 bases at J, with 14 bases between the two ends. The germline gives CDR1 MNHEY, CDR2 SVGAGI. CDR3 sequence reads: CASSPGLGDTDTQYF. DNA of the CDR3: TGTGCCAGCAGTCCCGGACTCGGGGACACAGATACGCAGTATTTT.

V gene TRBV9 combines with J gene TRBJ2-3; a possible D gene is TRBD1 (5 bases). The CDR3 length is 14 residues. CDR1 and CDR2 from the germline V gene are SGDLS and YYNGEE. Trimming removed 3 bases at V and 2 bases at J, with 10 bases between. As DNA, the CDR3 is TGTGCCAGCAGCGATGACAGACCCACAGATACGCAGTATTTT. Residues: CASSDDRPTDTQYF.

There are a few counts of this clonotype. The chain recombines TRBV5-1 with TRBJ2-1; D uncertain. This CDR3 is 11 amino acids long. Germline lookup yields CDR1 SGHRS and CDR2 YFSETQ. Between the trimmed V and J ends, which lost 2 bases and 10 bases, there was a span of 7 bases. For the CDR3, the DNA is TGCGCCAGCAGCTTTGACCGGGAGCAGTTCTTC. Residues: CASSFDREQFF.

This clonotype was counted at least ten times. The chain carries TRBV6-1 and TRBJ2-2; TRBD1 matches 9 bases. The CDR3 runs to 17 residues. Unmatched junction bases numbered 13, after V lost 8 bases and J lost 3 bases. The germline CDR1 and CDR2 sequences are MNHNS and SASEGT. The CDR3 DNA reads as TGTGCCAGCCGATTTAAGACAGGGGGATCATACACCGGGGAGCTGTTTTTT. This encodes CASRFKTGGSYTGELFF.

This clonotype showed up many times. The chain recombines TRBV4-3 with TRBJ2-6; D may be TRBD1 (6 bases). V gave up 0 bases and J gave up 2 bases, with 17 bases separating them. The CDR3 covers 19 residues. Germline CDR1 reads LGHNA; CDR2 reads YSLEER. The CDR3 is CASSQEHISGGAGANVLTF. Written as DNA, the CDR3 is TGCGCCAGCAGCCAAGAGCATATAAGTGGGGGCGCTGGGGCCAACGTCCTGACTTTC.

This clonotype has a handful of counts. The junction and the germline gene differ at one end; a read error may be behind it. V is TRBV19 and J is TRBJ1-1; no firm D call. From germline, CDR1 is LNHDA and CDR2 SQIVND (reference sequence). This CDR3 region has 12 residues. CDR3 in DNA: TGTGCGAGTAGGTGGACGAACACTGAAGCTTTCTTT. Amino acid sequence: CASRWTNTEAFF.

This clonotype was counted between two and nine times. V usage is TRBV28 and J usage is TRBJ2-1; D perhaps matches TRBD2 (6 bases). The germline V gene has CDR1 MDHEN and CDR2 SYDVKM. The ends were cut back, 5 bases at V and 5 bases at J, with 16 bases in the middle. The CDR3 length is 15 residues. CDR3 DNA: TGTGCCAGCAGTCCTAGCGTTCCCTGGGACAATGAGCAGTTCTTC. Encoded protein: CASSPSVPWDNEQFF.

This clonotype was seen repeatedly, ten times or more. The V gene is TRBV12-3 or TRBV12-4, the J gene TRBJ1-2, with TRBD1 as a possible D gene (5 bases). This CDR3 has 14 residues. The ends were cut back, 6 bases at V and 6 bases at J, with 17 bases in the middle. This CDR3 reads CASSPDFGAHGYTF. CDR3 DNA: TGTGCCAGCAGCCCGGACTTCGGGGCACATGGCTACACCTTC.

In its sample, this clonotype was seen many times. The CDR3, as DNA: TGCAGTGCTAGGGATGACGGGACAGCCTACAATGAGCAGTTCTTC. Translating it yields CSARDDGTAYNEQFF. The chain couples TRBV20-1 to TRBJ2-1; the match to TRBD1 covers 7 bases. Germline V gene data show CDR1 as DFQATT and CDR2 as SNEGSKA (reference sequence). Trimming cost V 3 bases and J 2 bases; bases outside gene matches: 7. CDR3 length: 15 amino acids.

This clonotype was seen a few times. The V gene is TRBV20-1, the J gene TRBJ2-7, with TRBD2 matching over 10 bases. The germline gives CDR1 DFQATT, CDR2 SNEGSKA (reference sequence). V shed 5 bases and J 4 bases; nucleotides not matched to a gene: 2. The CDR3 extends over 12 amino acids. The CDR3 region has the DNA TGCAGTGCTTCTAGCGGGAGTTACGAGCAGTACTTC. It is translated as CSASSGSYEQYF.

For this clonotype: Given a much more abundant clone one base away, this may be a read error. The chain recombines TRBV20-1 with TRBJ1-2; D unresolved. The CDR3 has 13 amino acids. Germline V gene lookup returns CDR1 DFQATT and CDR2 SNEGSKA (reference sequence). The V gene lost 3 bases and the J gene lost 6 bases, with 14 bases spanning the gap. This CDR3 reads CSASDEMDDGYTF. The CDR3 region has the DNA TGCAGTGCTAGCGACGAGATGGATGATGGCTACACCTTC.